This TCR beta chain was retrieved from a study of T-cell memory formation after mild COVID-19. CDR1 and CDR2 from the germline V gene are SGHRS and YFSETQ. Trimming shortened V by 0 bases and J by 2 bases, and 11 bases separated the two germline ends. The CDR3 covers 15 residues. TCRdb called the 5' RACE reads again in MiXCR, with one record for every CDR3 protein. Here the sample spans 350,000 to 550,000 distinct CDR3 sequences, approximately 19% being singletons. This chain connects TRBV5-1 to TRBJ1-1; no firm D call. The sequence derives from a man between 18 and 35 years old who had mild COVID-19 (a few samples of this study predate the infection). Cell type and time point are not known. The sample was PBMCs or a T cell subset sorted from them (not recorded which). DNA for the CDR3: TGCGCCAGCAGCTTGGGGACGGCTGTCAACACTGAAGCTTTCTTT. The encoded protein is CASSLGTAVNTEAFF.